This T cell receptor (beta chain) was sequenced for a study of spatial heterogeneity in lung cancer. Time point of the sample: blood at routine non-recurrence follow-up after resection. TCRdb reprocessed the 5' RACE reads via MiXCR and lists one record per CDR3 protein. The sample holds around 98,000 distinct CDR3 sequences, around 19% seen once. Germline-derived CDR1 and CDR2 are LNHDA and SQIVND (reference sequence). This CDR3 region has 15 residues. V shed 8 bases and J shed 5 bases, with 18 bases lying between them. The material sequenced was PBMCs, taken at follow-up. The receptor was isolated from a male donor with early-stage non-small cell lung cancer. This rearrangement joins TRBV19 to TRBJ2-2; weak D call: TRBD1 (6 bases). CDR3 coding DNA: TGTGCCAGTGGGACCCCGGGGACACCAACCGGGGAGCTGTTTTTT. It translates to CASGTPGTPTGELFF.